This entry features one T cell receptor (beta chain) sequence. The data were produced by immunoSEQ multiplex PCR, yet TCRdb's version contains in-frame clones alone and is incomplete. The table has 30,000 to 35,000 clones, around 97% seen once. This entry comes from a study of T cells in tuberculosis. This CDR3 is 19 amino acids long. The germline V gene encodes CDR1 LGHNA and CDR2 YNFKEQ. V shed 4 bases and J 0 bases; nucleotides not matched to a gene: 16. This clonotype was obtained from a donor aged 10 to 29 with latent tuberculosis or without tuberculosis infection. The rearrangement uses TRBV4-2 and TRBJ2-3, with 7 nucleotides matching TRBD2. The material sequenced was PBMCs. CDR3 residues: CASSLQELASGLSTDTQYF. The CDR3 DNA is TGTGCCAGCAGCCTCCAAGAGTTGGCTAGCGGTCTTAGCACAGATACGCAGTATTTT.